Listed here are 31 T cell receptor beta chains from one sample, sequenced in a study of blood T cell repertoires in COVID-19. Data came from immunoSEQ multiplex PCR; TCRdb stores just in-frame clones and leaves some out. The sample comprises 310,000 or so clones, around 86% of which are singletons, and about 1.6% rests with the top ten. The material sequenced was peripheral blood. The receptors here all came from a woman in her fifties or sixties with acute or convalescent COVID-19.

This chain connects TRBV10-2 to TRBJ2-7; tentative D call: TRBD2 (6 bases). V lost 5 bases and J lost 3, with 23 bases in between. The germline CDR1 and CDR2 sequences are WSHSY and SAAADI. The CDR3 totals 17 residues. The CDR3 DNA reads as TGCGCCAGCAGTCAGGCGGGGTACGACACGGTAAACTACGAGCAGTACTTC. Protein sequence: CASSQAGYDTVNYEQYF.

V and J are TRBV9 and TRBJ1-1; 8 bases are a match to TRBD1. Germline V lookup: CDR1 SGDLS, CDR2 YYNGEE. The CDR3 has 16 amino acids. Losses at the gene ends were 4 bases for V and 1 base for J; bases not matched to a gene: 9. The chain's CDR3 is CASSTRSGTGNTEAFF. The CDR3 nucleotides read TGTGCCAGCAGCACCAGAAGCGGGACAGGGAACACTGAAGCTTTCTTT.

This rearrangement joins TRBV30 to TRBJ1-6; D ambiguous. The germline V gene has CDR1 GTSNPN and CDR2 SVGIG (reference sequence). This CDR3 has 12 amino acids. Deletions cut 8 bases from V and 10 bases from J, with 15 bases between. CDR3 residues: CAAERDQSPLHF. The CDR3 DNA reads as TGTGCCGCGGAGAGGGATCAATCACCCCTCCACTTT.

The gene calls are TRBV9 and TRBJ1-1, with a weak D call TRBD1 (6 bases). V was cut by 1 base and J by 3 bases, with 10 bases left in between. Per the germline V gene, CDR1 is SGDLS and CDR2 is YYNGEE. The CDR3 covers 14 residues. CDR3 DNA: TGTGCCAGCAGCGTACAGGGGTTGGACACTGAAGCTTTCTTT. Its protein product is CASSVQGLDTEAFF.

The CDR3 sequence is CASGGLAGFDEQFF. CDR3 in DNA: TGTGCCAGCGGGGGACTAGCGGGATTCGATGAGCAGTTCTTC. This chain uses TRBV9 with TRBJ2-1; 13 positions match TRBD2. Germline CDR1 reads SGDLS; CDR2 reads YYNGEE. The CDR3 sequence is 14 residues long. The junction had 6 bases not matched to a gene; V was cut back by 7 bases and J by 8 bases.

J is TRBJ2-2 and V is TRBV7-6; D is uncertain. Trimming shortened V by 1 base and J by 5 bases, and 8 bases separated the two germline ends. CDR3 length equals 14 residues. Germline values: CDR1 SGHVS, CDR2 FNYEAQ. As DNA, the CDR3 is TGTGCCAGCAGCTTAGTCCCACGGACCGGGGAGCTGTTTTTT. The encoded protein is CASSLVPRTGELFF.

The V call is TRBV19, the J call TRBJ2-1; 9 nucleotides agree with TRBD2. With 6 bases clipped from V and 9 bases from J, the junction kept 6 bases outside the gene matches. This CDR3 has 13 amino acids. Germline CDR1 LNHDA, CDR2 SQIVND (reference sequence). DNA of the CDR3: TGTGCCAGTAGAGCGGCGGGAGGGTCTGAGCAGTTCTTC. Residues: CASRAAGGSEQFF. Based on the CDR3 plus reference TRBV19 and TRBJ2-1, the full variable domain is DGGITQSPKYLFRKEGQNVTLSCEQNLNHDAMYWYRQDPGQGLRLIYYSQIVNDFQKGDIAEGYSVSREKKESFPLTVTSAQKNPTAFYLCASRAAGGSEQFFGPGTRLTVL.

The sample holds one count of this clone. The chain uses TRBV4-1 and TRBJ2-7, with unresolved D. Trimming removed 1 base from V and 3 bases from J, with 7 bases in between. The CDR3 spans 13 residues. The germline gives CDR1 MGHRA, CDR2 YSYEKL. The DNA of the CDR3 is TGCGCCAGCAGCCAAGCCTTATACTACGAGCAGTACTTC. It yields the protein CASSQALYYEQYF.

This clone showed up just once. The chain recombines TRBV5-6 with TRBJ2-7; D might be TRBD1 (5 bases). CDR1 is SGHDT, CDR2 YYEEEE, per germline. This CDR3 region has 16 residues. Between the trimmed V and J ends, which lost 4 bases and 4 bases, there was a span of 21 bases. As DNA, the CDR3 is TGTGCCAGCAGCACGCCAGAAGACAGCCTGGGGTACGAGCAGTACTTC. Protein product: CASSTPEDSLGYEQYF.

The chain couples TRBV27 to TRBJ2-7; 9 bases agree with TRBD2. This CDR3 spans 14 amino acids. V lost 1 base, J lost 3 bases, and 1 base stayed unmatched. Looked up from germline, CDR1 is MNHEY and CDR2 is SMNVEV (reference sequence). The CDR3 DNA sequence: TGTGCCAGCAGTTTATTTAGCGGGAGCTACGAGCAGTACTTC. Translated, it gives CASSLFSGSYEQYF.

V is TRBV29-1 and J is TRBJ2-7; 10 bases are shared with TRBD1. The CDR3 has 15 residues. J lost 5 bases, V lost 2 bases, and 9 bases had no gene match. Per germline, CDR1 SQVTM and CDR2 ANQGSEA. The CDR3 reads CSVEMRDRGGNEQYF. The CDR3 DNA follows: TGCAGCGTTGAAATGCGGGACAGGGGTGGCAACGAGCAGTACTTC.

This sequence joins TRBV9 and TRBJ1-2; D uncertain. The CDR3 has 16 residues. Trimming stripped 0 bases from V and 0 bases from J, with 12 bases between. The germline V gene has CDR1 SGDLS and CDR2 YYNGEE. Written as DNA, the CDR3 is TGTGCCAGCAGCGTAGCCCCGGGGAGAACTAACTATGGCTACACCTTC. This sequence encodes CASSVAPGRTNYGYTF.

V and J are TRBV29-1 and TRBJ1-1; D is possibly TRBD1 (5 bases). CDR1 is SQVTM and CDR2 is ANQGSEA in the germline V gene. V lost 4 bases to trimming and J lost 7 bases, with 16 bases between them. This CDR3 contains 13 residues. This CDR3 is CSVVGGNDSEAFF. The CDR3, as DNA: TGCAGCGTTGTGGGCGGCAACGACAGTGAAGCTTTCTTT.

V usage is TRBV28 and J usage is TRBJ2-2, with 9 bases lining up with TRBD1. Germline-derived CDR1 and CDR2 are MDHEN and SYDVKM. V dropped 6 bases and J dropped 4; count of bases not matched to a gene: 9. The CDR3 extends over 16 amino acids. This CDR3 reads CASRQLTGGSTGELFF. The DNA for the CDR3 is TGTGCCAGCAGACAGCTGACAGGGGGAAGCACCGGGGAGCTGTTTTTT.

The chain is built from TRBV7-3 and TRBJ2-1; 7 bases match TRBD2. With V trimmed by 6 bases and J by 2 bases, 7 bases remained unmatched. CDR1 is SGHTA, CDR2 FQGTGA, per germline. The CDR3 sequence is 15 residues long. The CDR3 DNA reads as TGTGCCAGCAGTCCCCTAGCGGCTGCCTACAATGAGCAGTTCTTC. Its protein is CASSPLAAAYNEQFF. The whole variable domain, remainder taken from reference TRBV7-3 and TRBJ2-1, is GAGVSQTPSNKVTEKGKYVELRCDPISGHTALYWYRQSLGQGPEFLIYFQGTGAADDSGLPNDRFFAVRPEGSVSTLKIQRTERGDSAVYLCASSPLAAAYNEQFFGPGTRLTVL.

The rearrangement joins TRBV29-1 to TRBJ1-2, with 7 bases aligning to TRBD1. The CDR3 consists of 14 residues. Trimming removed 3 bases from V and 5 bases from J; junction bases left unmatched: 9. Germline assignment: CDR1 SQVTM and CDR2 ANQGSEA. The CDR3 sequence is CSVDGGGGRYGYTF. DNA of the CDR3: TGCAGCGTTGATGGTGGAGGGGGCCGGTATGGCTACACCTTC.

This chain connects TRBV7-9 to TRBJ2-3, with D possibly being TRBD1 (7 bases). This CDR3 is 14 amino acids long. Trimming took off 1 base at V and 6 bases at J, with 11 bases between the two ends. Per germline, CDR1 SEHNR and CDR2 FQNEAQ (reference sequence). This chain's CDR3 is CASSLGQGGDTQYF. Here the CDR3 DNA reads TGTGCCAGCAGCTTAGGGCAGGGGGGCGATACGCAGTATTTT.

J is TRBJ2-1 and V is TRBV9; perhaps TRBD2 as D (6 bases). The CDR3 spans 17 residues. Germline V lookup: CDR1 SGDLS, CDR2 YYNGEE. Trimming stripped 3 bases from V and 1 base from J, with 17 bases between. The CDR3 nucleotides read TGTGCCAGCAGCGCTAGCGTGCTAATCTCTTCCTACAATGAGCAGTTCTTC. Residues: CASSASVLISSYNEQFF.

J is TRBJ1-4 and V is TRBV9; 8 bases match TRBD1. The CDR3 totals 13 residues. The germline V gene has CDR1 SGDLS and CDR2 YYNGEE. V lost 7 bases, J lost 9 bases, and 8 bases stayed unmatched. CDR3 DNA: TGTGCCAGCGGCGGACAGGGTGGGAAAAAACTGTTTTTT. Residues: CASGGQGGKKLFF.

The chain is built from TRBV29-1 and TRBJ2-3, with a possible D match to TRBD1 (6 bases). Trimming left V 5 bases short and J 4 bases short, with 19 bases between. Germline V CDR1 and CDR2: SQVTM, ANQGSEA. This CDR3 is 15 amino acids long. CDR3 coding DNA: TGCAGCGTTCCCCTAACAGGGTTGGCCCCAGATACGCAGTATTTT. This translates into CSVPLTGLAPDTQYF.

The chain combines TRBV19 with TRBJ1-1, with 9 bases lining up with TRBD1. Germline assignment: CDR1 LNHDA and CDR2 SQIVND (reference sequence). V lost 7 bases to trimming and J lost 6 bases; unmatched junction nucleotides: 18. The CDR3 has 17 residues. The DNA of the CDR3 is TGTGCCAGTACCCGCCGGGGGGACAGGGTATTAGGGGCTGAAGCTTTCTTT. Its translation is CASTRRGDRVLGAEAFF.

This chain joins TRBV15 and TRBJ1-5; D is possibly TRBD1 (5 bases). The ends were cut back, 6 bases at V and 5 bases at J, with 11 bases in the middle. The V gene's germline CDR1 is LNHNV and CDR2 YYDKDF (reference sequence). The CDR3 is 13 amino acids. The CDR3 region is CATRGRADQPQHF. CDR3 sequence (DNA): TGTGCCACCAGAGGCAGGGCAGATCAGCCCCAGCATTTT.

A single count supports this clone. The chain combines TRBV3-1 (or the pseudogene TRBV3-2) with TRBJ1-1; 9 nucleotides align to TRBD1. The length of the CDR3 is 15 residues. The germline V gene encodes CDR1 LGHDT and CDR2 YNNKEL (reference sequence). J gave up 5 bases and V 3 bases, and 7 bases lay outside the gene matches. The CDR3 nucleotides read TGTGCCAGCAGCCAGAGCGACAGGGGGATGACTGAAGCTTTCTTT. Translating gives CASSQSDRGMTEAFF.

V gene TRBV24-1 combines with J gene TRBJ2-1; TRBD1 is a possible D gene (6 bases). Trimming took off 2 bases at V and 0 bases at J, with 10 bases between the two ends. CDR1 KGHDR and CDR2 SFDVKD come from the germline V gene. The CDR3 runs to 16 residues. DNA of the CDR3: TGTGCCACCAGTGATTCTCCGGGACACTCCTACAATGAGCAGTTCTTC. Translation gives CATSDSPGHSYNEQFF.

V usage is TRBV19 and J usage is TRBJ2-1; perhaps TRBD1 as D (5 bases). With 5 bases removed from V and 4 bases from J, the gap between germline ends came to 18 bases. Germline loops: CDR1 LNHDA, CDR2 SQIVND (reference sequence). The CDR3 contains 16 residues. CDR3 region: CASSDLVTASYNEQFF. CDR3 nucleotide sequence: TGTGCCAGTAGTGACCTCGTGACAGCCTCTTACAATGAGCAGTTCTTC.

CDR3 nucleotides: TGTGCCAGCAGCCCCACAGGGTCTAGCACAGATACGCAGTATTTT. This gives the protein CASSPTGSSTDTQYF. This chain links TRBV9 with TRBJ2-3; D is possibly TRBD1 (6 bases). This CDR3 contains 15 residues. Trimming left V 4 bases short and J 0 bases short, with 12 bases between. Germline CDR1 SGDLS, CDR2 YYNGEE.

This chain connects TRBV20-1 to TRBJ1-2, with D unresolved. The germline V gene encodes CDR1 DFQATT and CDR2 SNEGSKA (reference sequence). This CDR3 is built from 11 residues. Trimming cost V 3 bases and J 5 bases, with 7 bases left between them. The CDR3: CSARGAYGYTF. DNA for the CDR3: TGCAGTGCTAGGGGAGCGTATGGCTACACCTTC.

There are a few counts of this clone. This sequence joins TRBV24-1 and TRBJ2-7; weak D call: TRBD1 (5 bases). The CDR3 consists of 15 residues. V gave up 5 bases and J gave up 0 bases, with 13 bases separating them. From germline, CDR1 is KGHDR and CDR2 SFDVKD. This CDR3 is CATSGSDSPSYEQYF. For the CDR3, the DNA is TGTGCCACCAGTGGGAGTGACAGTCCCTCCTACGAGCAGTACTTC.

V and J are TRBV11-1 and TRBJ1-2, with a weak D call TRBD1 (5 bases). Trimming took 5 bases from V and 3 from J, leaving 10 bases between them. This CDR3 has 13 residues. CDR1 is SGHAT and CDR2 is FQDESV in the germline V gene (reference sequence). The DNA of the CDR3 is TGTGCCAGCAGCCCCAGGGACTACTATGGCTACACCTTC. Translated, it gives CASSPRDYYGYTF. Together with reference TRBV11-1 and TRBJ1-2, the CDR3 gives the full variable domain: EAEVAQSPRYKITEKSQAVAFWCDPISGHATLYWYRQILGQGPELLVQFQDESVVDDSQLPKDRFSAERLKGVDSTLKIQPAELGDSAMYLCASSPRDYYGYTFGSGTRLTVV.

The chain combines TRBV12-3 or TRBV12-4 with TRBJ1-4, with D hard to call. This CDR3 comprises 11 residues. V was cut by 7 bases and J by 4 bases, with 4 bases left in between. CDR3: CASTHNEKLFF. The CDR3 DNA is TGTGCCAGCACCCATAATGAAAAACTGTTTTTT.

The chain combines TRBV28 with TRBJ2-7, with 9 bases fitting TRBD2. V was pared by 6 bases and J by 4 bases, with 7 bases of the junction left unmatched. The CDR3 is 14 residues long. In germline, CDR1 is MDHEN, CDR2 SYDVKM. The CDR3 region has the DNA TGTGCCAGCAGCTCACCGGGACTAGCATACGAGCAGTACTTC. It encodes CASSSPGLAYEQYF.